Shown below are 31 T cell receptor beta chains from a single sample sequenced in a study of cytomegalovirus exposure and HLA in healthy donors. Data came from immunoSEQ multiplex PCR; TCRdb stores just in-frame clones and leaves some out. The sample records about 130,000 clones, roughly four fifths being singletons. What was sequenced was PBMCs. The receptors here all came from a man aged 25-45 years in good health and CMV-seropositive.

This clone was observed a single time. The CDR3, as DNA: TGTGCCAGCAGCCGGGGGTACAATGAGCAGTTCTTC. This encodes CASSRGYNEQFF. This sequence joins TRBV6-5 and TRBJ2-1, with a possible D match to TRBD2 (6 bases). The germline gives CDR1 MNHEY, CDR2 SVGAGI. The CDR3 is 12 residues long. The ends were cut back, 6 bases at V and 4 bases at J, with 7 bases in the middle.

The rearrangement joins TRBV29-1 to TRBJ1-1, with TRBD1 identical over 7 bases. Germline CDR1 reads SQVTM; CDR2 reads ANQGSEA. The CDR3 sequence is 13 residues long. V trimming: 6 bases; J trimming: 4 bases; junction bases outside the gene matches: 8. The CDR3 DNA reads TGCAGCGTCGGGACAGCCCTGAGCACTGAAGCTTTCTTT. It translates to CSVGTALSTEAFF.

The chain employs TRBV14 and TRBJ1-1; D remains ambiguous. The CDR3 consists of 13 residues. In germline, CDR1 is SGHDN, CDR2 FVKESK. Trimming left V 0 bases short and J 9 bases short, with 11 bases between. CDR3 loop: CASSQDLREKAFF. As DNA, the CDR3 is TGTGCCAGCAGCCAAGATTTACGGGAAAAAGCTTTCTTT. The full variable domain, completed using reference TRBV14 and TRBJ1-1, is EAGVTQFPSHSVIEKGQTVTLRCDPISGHDNLYWYRRVMGKEIKFLLHFVKESKQDESGMPNNRFLAERTGGTYSTLKVQPAELEDSGVYFCASSQDLREKAFFGQGTRLTVV.

The rearrangement links TRBV6-5 to TRBJ2-1; D not resolved. CDR3 length equals 14 residues. CDR1 and CDR2 from the germline V gene are MNHEY and SVGAGI. The germline V and J ends were trimmed by 4 bases and 3 bases, with 10 bases remaining between them. The CDR3 DNA sequence: TGTGCCAGCAGTTTAGCTGTAGGCTACAATGAGCAGTTCTTC. It is translated as CASSLAVGYNEQFF.

The V call is TRBV5-1, the J call TRBJ1-2; 8 nucleotides match TRBD1. V dropped 3 bases and J dropped 5; count of bases not matched to a gene: 15. The CDR3 totals 17 residues. Germline V gene sequence: CDR1 SGHRS, CDR2 YFSETQ. The CDR3 region is CASSSSLPGTGGYGYTF. DNA of the CDR3: TGCGCCAGCAGCTCTAGCTTACCGGGAACAGGGGGTTATGGCTACACCTTC.

On this clone itself: Compared with germline, one end of the junction differs, possibly owing to a read error. The chain carries TRBV6-6 and TRBJ2-1, with 12 positions matching TRBD2. The germline V gene has CDR1 MNHNY and CDR2 SVGAGI (reference sequence). CDR3 length equals 13 residues. For the CDR3, the DNA is TGTGCCAGCAGACTAGCGGGGGGCTATCCGGATCTCTTC. The encoded protein is CASRLAGGYPDLF.

V usage is TRBV23-1 and J usage is TRBJ1-1, with 8 bases matching TRBD1. TRBV23-1 is classed as an ORF, of uncertain function. Germline trimming cut 0 bases from V and 1 base from J; bases unmatched to any gene: 1. CDR3 length equals 15 residues. The CDR3, as DNA: TGCGCCAGCAGTCAATCGGGGACAGGGAACACTGAAGCTTTCTTT. As protein: CASSQSGTGNTEAFF.

This clone has more than one count but fewer than ten. CDR3: CASSLAGPRPVEMEGSSYNEQFF. Here the CDR3 DNA reads TGCGCCAGCAGCTTGGCGGGGCCGCGTCCTGTCGAGATGGAGGGGTCATCCTACAATGAGCAGTTCTTC. This chain joins TRBV5-1 and TRBJ2-1, with D possibly matching TRBD2 (6 bases). The V end was cut by 0 bases, the J end by 1 base, with 32 bases between. The CDR3 has 23 amino acids. Germline CDR1 SGHRS, CDR2 YFSETQ.

The chain has TRBV30 and TRBJ2-1; unclear D gene. Trimming pared 1 base from V and 5 bases from J, leaving 9 bases between. This CDR3 has 13 residues. Germline loops: CDR1 GTSNPN, CDR2 SVGIG (reference sequence). CDR3 amino acids: CAWSGRFDNEQFF. The CDR3, as DNA: TGTGCCTGGAGTGGCAGATTCGACAATGAGCAGTTCTTC.

The chain links TRBV5-1 to TRBJ1-1; D might be TRBD1 (5 bases). Germline V gene sequence: CDR1 SGHRS, CDR2 YFSETQ. The V end was cut by 0 bases, the J end by 5 bases, with 11 bases between. CDR3 size: 14 residues. The CDR3 DNA is TGCGCCAGCAGCTTGGGGGGGGTGCGGACTGAAGCTTTCTTT. This translates into CASSLGGVRTEAFF.

This clone was counted once. This chain connects TRBV30 to TRBJ1-4; D possibly corresponds to TRBD1 (6 bases). CDR1 and CDR2 (germline): GTSNPN, SVGIG (reference sequence). The CDR3 extends over 12 amino acids. V was trimmed by 1 base and J by 6 bases, leaving 6 bases between them. Here the CDR3 DNA reads TGTGCCTGGAGTGGGACAGATGAAAAACTGTTTTTT. Amino acid sequence: CAWSGTDEKLFF.

This chain uses TRBV5-1 with TRBJ1-1, with D possibly matching TRBD1 (6 bases). CDR3 length: 13 residues. Germline lookup yields CDR1 SGHRS and CDR2 YFSETQ. V was cut by 1 base and J by 3 bases, with 7 bases left in between. CDR3 bases: TGCGCCAGCAGCTTGCACAGGGACACTGAAGCTTTCTTT. It codes for CASSLHRDTEAFF.

A few counts support this clone. CDR3 nucleotide sequence: TGTGCCAGCAGTTCCCGGGACAGCTACGAGCAGTACTTC. Its protein product is CASSSRDSYEQYF. The gene calls are TRBV7-9 and TRBJ2-7, with 7 nucleotides matching TRBD1. The CDR3 totals 13 residues. V trimming: 6 bases; J trimming: 3 bases; junction bases outside the gene matches: 5. The germline V gene has CDR1 SEHNR and CDR2 FQNEAQ (reference sequence).

The rearrangement uses TRBV13 and TRBJ2-3; D might be TRBD1 (6 bases). The ends were cut back, 4 bases at V and 2 bases at J, with 13 bases in the middle. The CDR3 runs 15 residues. Germline loops: CDR1 PRHDT, CDR2 FYEKMQ (reference sequence). The CDR3 coding sequence is TGTGCCAGCAGCTCATCAGGGACATTCACAGATACGCAGTATTTT. Translated: CASSSSGTFTDTQYF.

This chain uses TRBV15 with TRBJ1-2, with D perhaps matching TRBD1 (5 bases). Germline V gene sequence: CDR1 LNHNV, CDR2 YYDKDF (reference sequence). The CDR3 runs 16 residues. V lost 0 bases and J 2 bases, leaving 13 bases between the germline ends. The DNA of the CDR3 is TGTGCCACCAGCAGAGATCTGGGGGGAGAGAACTATGGCTACACCTTC. Translated: CATSRDLGGENYGYTF.

The gene calls are TRBV5-4 and TRBJ1-2; D perhaps matches TRBD1 (5 bases). The germline V and J ends were trimmed by 0 bases and 4 bases, with 7 bases remaining between them. The CDR3 is 13 amino acids. Germline CDR1 is SGHNT and CDR2 is YYREEE (reference sequence). CDR3 in amino acids: CASSLAGVYGYTF. The DNA of the CDR3 is TGTGCCAGCAGCTTGGCGGGGGTCTATGGCTACACCTTC.

This clone was counted a single time. CDR3 bases: TGTGCCAGTAGTATTCGGGGTTCTAACTATGGCTACACCTTC. Protein: CASSIRGSNYGYTF. J is TRBJ1-2 and V is TRBV19; D uncertain. Germline CDR1 reads LNHDA; CDR2 reads SQIVND (reference sequence). Trimming pared 3 bases from V and 0 bases from J, leaving 8 bases between. CDR3 length equals 14 residues.

The chain combines TRBV5-1 with TRBJ1-2; no clear D. Germline assignment: CDR1 SGHRS and CDR2 YFSETQ. This CDR3 has 13 amino acids. V lost 2 bases to trimming and J lost 7 bases, with 12 bases between them. CDR3 in DNA: TGCGCCAGCAGCTTCCAGGCGACGGTTGGCTACACCTTC. Its translation: CASSFQATVGYTF.

The chain recombines TRBV5-6 with TRBJ2-7; D is unclear. Deletions cut 3 bases from V and 0 bases from J, with 13 bases between. Per the germline V gene, CDR1 is SGHDT and CDR2 is YYEEEE. There are 15 residues in the CDR3. CDR3: CASSSGQFLSYEQYF. The CDR3 DNA reads TGTGCCAGCAGCTCTGGGCAATTCCTCTCCTACGAGCAGTACTTC.

The chain employs TRBV11-2 and TRBJ2-7, with no clear D. This CDR3 region has 15 residues. From germline, CDR1 is SGHAT and CDR2 FQNNGV. V lost 0 bases, J lost 6 bases, and 15 bases lay in between. Here the CDR3 reads CASSLDSVLFAEQYF. The CDR3 DNA reads as TGTGCCAGCAGCTTAGACTCAGTGCTTTTCGCCGAGCAGTACTTC.

On this clone itself: Other DNA sequences in the sample encode the same CDR3. The gene calls are TRBV7-2 and TRBJ2-3; 10 bases match TRBD2. CDR1 is SGHTA, CDR2 FQGNSA, per germline. J was trimmed by 1 base and V by 1 base; bases with no gene match: 2. This CDR3 has 16 residues. The CDR3 here is CASSLGLAGGTDTQYF. CDR3 nucleotide sequence: TGTGCCAGCAGCTTAGGTCTAGCGGGGGGCACAGATACGCAGTATTTT.

The chain links TRBV6-4 to TRBJ1-5; no clear D gene. The germline CDR1 and CDR2 sequences are MRHNA and SNTAGT. The ends were cut back, 10 bases at V and 7 bases at J, with 17 bases in the middle. The CDR3 is made up of 13 amino acids. The CDR3 coding sequence is TGTGCCACACCCCTAGCCAAGGCGCAGCCCCAGCATTTT. This codes for CATPLAKAQPQHF.

This clone appeared once. The chain has TRBV7-9 and TRBJ1-5, with unresolved D. The V gene lost 1 base and the J gene lost 5 bases, with 18 bases spanning the gap. CDR3 length: 17 amino acids. CDR1 and CDR2 from the germline V gene are SEHNR and FQNEAQ (reference sequence). This CDR3 is CASSLGTAGHRDQPQHF. CDR3 sequence (DNA): TGTGCCAGCAGCTTAGGGACGGCGGGTCACCGAGATCAGCCCCAGCATTTT.

The chain recombines TRBV6-5 with TRBJ2-1; 7 bases are shared with TRBD2. The ends lost 6 bases at V and 8 bases at J; junction bases unmatched: 13. CDR3 length: 15 amino acids. The germline V gene has CDR1 MNHEY and CDR2 SVGAGI. The CDR3 region has the DNA TGTGCCAGCAGAGAACGCGGGAGTCCTTTCGATGAGCAGTTCTTC. Translated, it gives CASRERGSPFDEQFF.

The rearrangement joins TRBV25-1 to TRBJ2-1; 9 positions match TRBD2. Losses at the gene ends were 3 bases for V and 7 bases for J; bases not matched to a gene: 7. Germline loops: CDR1 MGHDK, CDR2 SYGVNS. This CDR3 has 15 amino acids. CDR3 region: CASSDPGLAWNEQFF. The CDR3 DNA follows: TGTGCCAGCAGTGATCCGGGACTAGCTTGGAATGAGCAGTTCTTC.

The chain couples TRBV6-6 to TRBJ1-2; 7 bases map to TRBD1. CDR3 length: 14 residues. V trimming: 6 bases; J trimming: 4 bases; junction bases outside the gene matches: 8. Germline V gene data show CDR1 as MNHNY and CDR2 as SVGAGI (reference sequence). Here the CDR3 reads CASSQGGNGYGYTF. CDR3 in DNA: TGTGCCAGCAGCCAGGGGGGCAACGGCTATGGCTACACCTTC.

This rearrangement joins TRBV28 to TRBJ1-4; D call uncertain. Trimming cost V 1 base and J 7 bases, with 13 bases left between them. The CDR3 is 15 residues long. Germline V gene lookup returns CDR1 MDHEN and CDR2 SYDVKM. The CDR3 DNA follows: TGTGCCAGCAGTTTATCAGGCCCCGTGCGTGAAAAACTGTTTTTT. It specifies CASSLSGPVREKLFF.

The rearrangement joins TRBV4-3 to TRBJ1-2; D is undetermined. The CDR3 spans 15 residues. V lost 1 base and J 2 bases, leaving 11 bases between the germline ends. Germline lookup yields CDR1 LGHNA and CDR2 YSLEER. CDR3 nucleotide sequence: TGCGCCAGCAGCCAAGGCCTGCAGATAAACTATGGCTACACCTTC. This gives the protein CASSQGLQINYGYTF.

The chain links TRBV9 to TRBJ1-5; D call uncertain. V lost 0 bases, J lost 0 bases, and 7 bases lay in between. The CDR3 has 15 residues. Germline V gene lookup returns CDR1 SGDLS and CDR2 YYNGEE. In nucleotides, the CDR3 is TGTGCCAGCAGCGTAGGAGAATATAGCAATCAGCCCCAGCATTTT. Translated, it gives CASSVGEYSNQPQHF.

The CDR3 loop reads CAISDSGQGAEGYTF. CDR3 bases: TGTGCCATCAGTGATTCCGGACAGGGGGCGGAGGGCTACACCTTC. J is TRBJ1-2 and V is TRBV10-3; TRBD1 matches at 11 bases. This CDR3 comprises 15 residues. Germline V gene sequence: CDR1 ENHRY, CDR2 SYGVKD. With 3 bases clipped from V and 8 bases from J, the junction kept 8 bases outside the gene matches.

The sample holds one count of this clone. The V gene is TRBV29-1, the J gene TRBJ2-4; perhaps TRBD2 as D (5 bases). Germline V gives CDR1 SQVTM, CDR2 ANQGSEA. This CDR3 is 13 amino acids long. V was pared by 3 bases and J by 6 bases, with 12 bases between. CDR3 DNA: TGCAGCGTTGATGCGGCCGGAGGAAACATTCAGTACTTC. Its translation: CSVDAAGGNIQYF.